This T cell receptor beta chain stems from a study of radiotherapy plus CTLA-4 blockade in lung cancer. Study observations and caveats: In blood, after radiotherapy plus ipilimumab, tumor-derived TCR clones expanded.

Focal radiation was given together with CTLA-4 blockade (ipilimumab) to patients with chemo-refractory metastatic non-small-cell lung cancer. The method was immunoSEQ multiplex PCR; TCRdb's version includes in-frame clones alone and lacks a portion of them. The sample has some 30,000 clones, 75% to 85% seen once; the top ten hold roughly 17%. This clone was observed once. The target antigen is unknown. Trimming cost V 5 bases and J 5 bases; bases outside gene matches: 13. Germline lookup yields CDR1 MGHRA and CDR2 YSYEKL. The CDR3 loop spans 16 amino acids. V gene TRBV4-1 combines with J gene TRBJ2-7, with TRBD1 matching over 9 bases. Source: peripheral blood, taken from a patient treated with radiotherapy plus ipilimumab. The receptor's source is a human donor with non-small cell lung cancer that progressed on radiotherapy plus ipilimumab. CDR3 DNA sequence: TGCGCCAGCAGCAAACGAACCGGGACAGGGAGCAACGAGCAGTACTTC. Its translation: CASSKRTGTGSNEQYF.